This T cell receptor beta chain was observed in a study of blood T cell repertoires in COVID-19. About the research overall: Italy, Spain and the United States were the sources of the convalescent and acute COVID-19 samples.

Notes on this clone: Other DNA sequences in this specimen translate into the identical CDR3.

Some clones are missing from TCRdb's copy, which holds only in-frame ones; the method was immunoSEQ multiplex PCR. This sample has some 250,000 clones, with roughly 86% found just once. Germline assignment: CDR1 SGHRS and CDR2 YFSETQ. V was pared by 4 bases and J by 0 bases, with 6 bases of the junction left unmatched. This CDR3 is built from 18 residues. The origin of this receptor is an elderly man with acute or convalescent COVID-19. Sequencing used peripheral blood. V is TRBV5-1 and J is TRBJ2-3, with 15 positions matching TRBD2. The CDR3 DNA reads TGCGCCAGCAGCGCGGGACTAGCGGGAGGCACTAGCACAGATACGCAGTATTTT. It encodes CASSAGLAGGTSTDTQYF. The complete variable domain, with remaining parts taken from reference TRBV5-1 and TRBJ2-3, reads KAGVTQTPRYLIKTRGQQVTLSCSPISGHRSVSWYQQTPGQGLQFLFEYFSETQRNKGNFPGRFSGRQFSNSRSEMNVSTLELGDSALYLCASSAGLAGGTSTDTQYFGPGTRLTVL.